This T cell receptor (beta chain) appears in the sequencing data of a study of cytomegalovirus exposure and HLA in healthy donors listed by TCRdb under 2017. In terms of the full investigation: An earlier analysis of roughly 500 of the donors reported 250 to 300 Gb of sequence data and roughly 110 million unique TCR beta sequences from about 200 million T cells. About 300 gigabases of sequencing data and tens of millions of unique TCR sequences were included in an early release covering roughly 700 HLA-typed donors. Of the roughly 430 genotyped donors, roughly 85% fell in the genetic ancestry cluster associated with self-reported Caucasian donors. The aim of the study was to test whether cataloging public T cell receptors could identify signatures of past pathogen exposure. The study profiled the T cell repertoires of under 850 subjects by immunosequencing and related them to cytomegalovirus serostatus. Besides the first cohort of more than 650 subjects, a separate validation cohort made up of around 120 different subjects was used. To predict cytomegalovirus infection status, the study brought together high-throughput TCR immunosequencing, statistical association of individual TCRs with disease status, and machine learning. To study patterns of TCR occurrence, a later analysis re-analyzed previously published TCR beta repertoires from several hundred donors and added high-resolution HLA genotyping. Rather than using new phenotypic data, the later analysis identified candidate immune exposures from TCR beta sequences and from how often those sequences occurred across donors. In an earlier analysis of several hundred of the donors, high-throughput TCR beta sequencing was used to judge whether each TCR beta V gene segment behaved as functional or pseudogenic. Donor age, sex, ethnicity and CMV serostatus were compiled together with the repertoire data. Genome-wide SNP genotypes for about 65% of the 666 donors were used in a later genetic analysis, which treated that subset as a discovery cohort. Every discovery cohort repertoire had been produced on one sequencing platform. Both class I and class II loci were covered by HLA typing, at four-digit resolution. Typing coverage varied by locus: roughly 629-630 donors for A, B, C, DRB1 and DQB1; approximately 520 for DQA1; nearly 610 for DPA1; about 450 for DPB1. Four to six DR-DQ haplotypes were handled as single units for association and clustering, since linkage in the cohort was strong. Across 300 to 400 genotyped donors of the cohort, an average of about 240,000 unique TCR beta nucleotide sequences per donor were sequenced, and roughly 17% of those sequences were non-productive.

V ends up 5 bases short and J 2 bases short, with an unmatched junction base count of 11. CDR3 length: 16 amino acids, cysteine to phenylalanine. Kept here is only the CDR3 DNA, which spans 48 bases and is read in frame from base 1. CDR1 and CDR2 are read off the germline V gene as SGHVS and FNYEAQ. About this clone: Which antigen it targets is not known. No qualities accompany the bases; no much larger clone lies one base away.

What the research found in general, with its limitations: In a later analysis, most CMV-associated TCR beta chains were found to appear HLA-restricted, with HLA associations seemingly driven largely by CMV exposure. Several of the top co-occurrence clusters appeared to be linked to parvovirus B19, influenza, CMV and Epstein-Barr virus, according to a later analysis. A group of highly shared sequence variants was considered likely to be a technical artifact of the sequencing pipeline. A later genetic analysis reported fewer N-insertions in productive TCRs among donors in an Asian-associated ancestry cluster than the roughly 700-donor mean. A further reported finding was that TCR beta sequences accurately predicted the HLA-A and HLA-B alleles for most subjects in the first cohort. In a later analysis, over 15,000 TCR beta sequences were associated with specific HLA alleles at a false discovery rate of 0.05. When HLA alleles, especially DR and DQ, strongly co-occurred, TCR associations were difficult to assign to individual alleles. Roughly uniform sequencing depth across donors was assumed in presence/absence analyses, although this assumption may not hold. Linkage disequilibrium might explain the correlated functional status among segregating V segments, but an unknown experimental factor could not be ruled out. The study listed around 160 TCR beta chains as associated with cytomegalovirus. In a later analysis, HLA-associated TCR beta chains were found to be more clonally expanded and to have lower generation probabilities than equally common non-associated chains. Because the 87-base-pair reads could not distinguish some IMGT-functional V segments, including TRBV6-2 and TRBV6-3, those segments were excluded. The classifier was reported to diagnose cytomegalovirus status with high specificity and sensitivity in both the original and validation cohorts. A few of the identified cytomegalovirus-associated TCR beta chains were confirmed in vitro to be specific for cytomegalovirus antigens. In a later genetic analysis, a missense DCLRE1C variant was associated with V-gene and J-gene trimming of TCR beta chains, and the association was replicated in an independent cohort. This cohort had only TCR beta chains sequenced, and the lack of alpha or paired-chain data limited which features could be detected. While some public TCRs were present in many individuals, most TCR sequences turned up only very rarely across donors. According to the authors, the approach could potentially be generalized to other disease states and immunological phenotypes. The only immune exposure information available for the cohort was CMV serostatus. According to a later analysis, TCR association rates differed among HLA loci, with DRB1 alleles showing the most associated TCRs and HLA-C alleles showing the fewest. The earlier analysis of approximately 590 of the donors excluded roughly 17 rarely observed V segments, including chromosome 9 orphons, because counts were too low. Broadly in line with IMGT annotations, most TCR beta V segments showed up in productive rearrangements about 87% or about 30% of the time in an earlier analysis of around 600 of the donors. Because HLA typing was unavailable for some donors at each locus, only the typed subset was used in association tests.

Preparation of the library involved the immunoSEQ multiplex PCR assay. For the multiplex PCR, a mixture combining 60 forward primers for TCR Vbeta segments and 13 reverse primers for TCR Jbeta segments was used. The CDR3 region of rearranged TCR beta genes was amplified from genomic DNA by a multiplex PCR assay. On the Illumina HiSeq System, the amplified TCR beta libraries were sequenced as 87-base-pair reads. The published analysis was carried out like this. In a later analysis, 77 million or so unique TCR beta chains were counted across the 500 to 700 repertoires, and some 10 million of these chains were shared by at least two donors. A nearest-neighbor algorithm error-corrected the raw reads and collapsed the reads into unique sequences, merging closely related sequences to remove PCR and sequencing errors. CDR3 sequences were aligned to IMGT reference sequences to assign V, D and J gene segments. For a sequence to be retained, a match of at least six nucleotides to both a V gene segment and a J gene segment was required. A rearrangement was called productive if the CDR3 had no stop codons and remained in frame with V and J, and every other rearrangement was called non-productive. Following IMGT convention, CDR3 was defined as the stretch from the second conserved V-encoded cysteine up to the conserved J-encoded phenylalanine. In an earlier analysis of around 640 of the donors, sequences lacking an unambiguous match to a single V gene segment were excluded. In an earlier analysis of 587 of the donors, a V segment was called functional when productive rearrangements were above 56.7%, and segregating when the standard deviation between donors exceeded 5%. A statistical classification framework was developed to diagnose cytomegalovirus status using the catalog of TCR beta chain sequences. A later analysis assigned V and J genes by comparing TCR nucleotide sequences with IMGT/GENE-DB human TR gene sequences. A later analysis assigned CDR3 sequences and most-parsimonious VDJ recombination scenarios with the TCRdist pipeline. In a later analysis, each TCR beta chain was defined by its CDR3 amino acid sequence together with its V-gene family, and reads lacking a unique V-gene family were excluded. To address suspected cross-contamination and a sequencing artifact, a later analysis removed approximately 600 highly shared, low-generation-probability nucleotide sequences. For each public chain, a later analysis derived a clonal expansion index from normalized ranks of inferred template counts within each repertoire. In a later analysis, generation probabilities were computed with a VDJ recombination model fitted to out-of-frame rearrangements, and the resulting probabilities were checked against IGoR. Hypergeometric tests were used in a later analysis to score TCR-TCR, TCR-HLA and TCR-CMV co-occurrence, with a repertoire-size bias correction applied to the TCR pairs. In a later analysis, false discovery rates were estimated by permuting HLA or CMV assignments 20 times. In a later analysis, co-occurring TCRs were grouped with DBSCAN, and TCRdist sequence similarity was added when clustering was performed within HLA-allele-positive subsets. Co-occurrence clustering excluded repertoires with fewer than 30,000 or more than 120,000 public chains, plus five with anomalous nucleotide sharing. What TCRdb holds here is the immuneACCESS table cut down to in-frame rearrangements. Part of the clones is not present; checked against another copy, under half of the missing clones reflect an unresolved V gene, and the others are unexplained. From that table come the V and J calls and clone size; the DNA was used to work out D and trimming. Present in this sample are 120,000 or so clones, around 80% of which were seen just once. Around 2.7% of the sample is in the top ten clones.

In total, 666 healthy bone marrow donors made up the cohort. At the time of sampling, every cohort member was nominally healthy, though immune exposures that went unrecorded were likely present. The donor was CMV seropositive and was included in the group of 300 or so seropositive cohort members. A peripheral blood sample was collected from each donor, and TCR beta sequencing was performed on peripheral blood mononuclear cells. Genomic DNA was extracted from the blood cell samples with the Qiagen DNeasy Blood Extraction Kit. The chain is made from TRBV7-6 and TRBJ1-2; 7 central nucleotides agree with TRBD1. Material for sequencing was PBMCs. The clonotype was recovered from a middle-aged woman in good health and CMV-seropositive. CDR3 loop: CASSRQRQGENYGYTF. In nucleotides, the sequence is TGTGCCAGCAGCCGCCAACGACAGGGCGAGAACTATGGCTACACCTTC.